This TCR beta chain was sequenced in a study of blood T cell repertoires in COVID-19. Germline CDR1 is SGHKS and CDR2 is YYEKEE (reference sequence). CDR3 length: 15 residues. Unmatched junction bases numbered 3, after V lost 4 bases and J lost 8 bases. Generated by immunoSEQ multiplex PCR, the TCRdb table keeps only in-frame clones and is missing some. The sample has 90,000 or so clones, over 75% seen once. The sample taken for sequencing was peripheral blood. This TCR derives from a man of 80 years or more with acute or convalescent COVID-19. The chain couples TRBV5-5 to TRBJ2-1, with 16 bases matching TRBD2. Here the CDR3 reads CASSHGTSGGDEQFF. The CDR3 DNA is TGTGCCAGCAGCCATGGGACTAGCGGGGGGGATGAGCAGTTCTTC.